The entry below describes one T cell receptor (beta chain). Its matching antigen is unknown. This CDR3 has 13 residues. With 10 bases removed from V and 6 bases from J, the gap between germline ends came to 13 bases. From germline, CDR1 is MNHEY and CDR2 SVGAGI. The sample belongs to a study of T cells in narcolepsy. At the level of the study: Donors had narcolepsy type 1 or type 2, or were healthy controls.

Sequencing was performed with immunoSEQ multiplex PCR; in TCRdb, only in-frame clones are kept and a portion is missing. The table includes about 32,000 clones, over 70% detected once. General study findings and limits: HCRT-specific and TRIB2-specific autoreactive clonotypes appeared among same-patient CSF and blood CD4+ clonotypes. Autoreactive clone sequences were missing from some blood memory CD4+ repertoires. Blood of same and different patients, but not healthy controls, reportedly held recurring autoreactive clonotypes.

This chain links TRBV6-5 with TRBJ1-6; D is uncertain. This sequence originates from a human donor in good health. Sequenced input: memory (CD45RA-) CD4+ T cells from blood. The chain's CDR3 is CATSSRINSPLHF. The CDR3 nucleotides read TGTGCCACCAGCAGTCGGATTAATTCACCCCTCCACTTT.